A selection of T cell receptor beta chains follows, all from one sample in a study of shared clonotypes between healthy human individuals. Generated by immunoSEQ multiplex PCR, the TCRdb table keeps only in-frame clones and is missing some. The table includes about 700,000 clones, about 90% detected once. The sequenced sample was naive CD8+ T cells sorted from blood. These receptors all come from a man aged 25-40 years in good health. CDR3s include the opening cysteine and the closing phenylalanine or tryptophan. D genes are given only for firm matches.

j_call: TRBJ2-1; cdr3_length: 14; d_call: TRBD1; v_call: TRBV25-1; cdr3_aa: CASLGQDSYNEQFF
j_call: TRBJ1-1; cdr3_length: 14; d_call: -; v_call: TRBV5-6; cdr3_aa: CASSLDPGNTEAFF
j_call: TRBJ2-5; cdr3_length: 13; d_call: TRBD2; v_call: TRBV2; cdr3_aa: CASGGLVAETQYF
j_call: TRBJ2-3; cdr3_length: 17; d_call: TRBD2; v_call: TRBV5-1; cdr3_aa: CASSLTHLAGLPDTQYF
j_call: TRBJ2-5; cdr3_length: 15; d_call: TRBD1; v_call: TRBV6-5; cdr3_aa: CASSYPGQVIETQYF
j_call: TRBJ1-5; cdr3_length: 17; d_call: TRBD1; v_call: TRBV6-1; cdr3_aa: CASSETADRGNNQPQHF
j_call: TRBJ2-1; cdr3_length: 17; d_call: TRBD2; v_call: TRBV7-6; cdr3_aa: CASSLGAPSGAYNEQFF
j_call: TRBJ2-1; cdr3_length: 14; d_call: -; v_call: TRBV28; cdr3_aa: CASSSDRTYNEQFF
j_call: TRBJ2-2; cdr3_length: 12; d_call: -; v_call: TRBV2; cdr3_aa: CASSGISGELFF
j_call: TRBJ2-7; cdr3_length: 15; d_call: TRBD2; v_call: TRBV6-1; cdr3_aa: CASSEAGRALYEQYF
j_call: TRBJ2-7; cdr3_length: 14; d_call: TRBD2; v_call: TRBV6-5; cdr3_aa: CASRIGVGLDEQYF
j_call: TRBJ2-2; cdr3_length: 17; d_call: -; v_call: TRBV18; cdr3_aa: CASSPTPVWRDTGELFF
j_call: TRBJ1-4; cdr3_length: 15; d_call: -; v_call: TRBV19; cdr3_aa: CASSIVRRSNEKLFF
j_call: TRBJ1-5; cdr3_length: 13; d_call: -; v_call: TRBV30; cdr3_aa: CAWSKDINQPQHF
j_call: TRBJ2-7; cdr3_length: 17; d_call: TRBD2; v_call: TRBV9; cdr3_aa: CASSVSRTSSNLYEQYF